These 31 T cell receptor beta chains originate from one sample sequenced in a study of cytomegalovirus exposure and HLA in healthy donors. PCR primers comprised 60 Vbeta and 13 Jbeta primers. TCRdb's table, derived via immunoSEQ multiplex PCR, lists solely in-frame clones and lacks some. The sample consists of about 130,000 clones, 84% of them appearing once. The sample taken for sequencing was PBMCs. The receptors originated from a man aged 50 or older in good health and CMV-seronegative.

V and J are TRBV4-3 and TRBJ2-3, with D perhaps matching TRBD1 (6 bases). V lost 2 bases and J 2 bases, leaving 11 bases between the germline ends. Germline CDR1 and CDR2: LGHNA and YSLEER. The CDR3 extends over 15 amino acids. CDR3 amino acids: CASSQHDRYTDTQYF. For the CDR3, the DNA is TGCGCCAGCAGCCAACACGACAGGTACACAGATACGCAGTATTTT.

The J gene is TRBJ1-2, the V gene TRBV5-4; D not certain. The CDR3 is 14 amino acids. Trimming stripped 4 bases from V and 2 bases from J, with 12 bases between. Germline V gives CDR1 SGHNT, CDR2 YYREEE (reference sequence). The CDR3 sequence: CASSPTPDNYGYTF. The CDR3, as DNA: TGTGCCAGCAGCCCGACACCAGACAACTATGGCTACACCTTC.

The rearrangement uses TRBV10-2 and TRBJ2-2; D not resolved. V was trimmed by 10 bases and J by 6 bases, leaving 9 bases between them. CDR1 WSHSY and CDR2 SAAADI come from the germline V gene. The CDR3 sequence is 11 residues long. CDR3 protein: CATTKSGELFF. DNA of the CDR3: TGCGCCACCACTAAGTCCGGGGAGCTGTTTTTT.

This clone was recorded once. This chain uses TRBV7-6 with TRBJ1-4; 9 bases match TRBD1. Unmatched junction bases numbered 19, after V lost 2 bases and J lost 0 bases. The CDR3 is 22 residues long. Germline-derived CDR1 and CDR2 are SGHVS and FNYEAQ. The CDR3 coding sequence is TGTGCCAGCAGCTTATACTTCTCCGGGACAGGGATTAAGAATGCAACTAATGAAAAACTGTTTTTT. Translated, it gives CASSLYFSGTGIKNATNEKLFF.

The V call is TRBV19, the J call TRBJ1-1; no definite D call. This CDR3 is 12 amino acids long. The V gene lost 5 bases and the J gene lost 1 base, with 5 bases spanning the gap. The germline gives CDR1 LNHDA, CDR2 SQIVND (reference sequence). The CDR3 DNA is TGTGCCAGTAGTTATAGGAACACTGAAGCTTTCTTT. It yields the protein CASSYRNTEAFF.

This chain joins TRBV19 and TRBJ1-6; tentative D call: TRBD1 (6 bases). Germline assignment: CDR1 LNHDA and CDR2 SQIVND (reference sequence). Deletions cut 6 bases from V and 10 bases from J, with 10 bases between. The CDR3 is 12 residues long. The CDR3 DNA follows: TGTGCCAGTAGACAGGGTTTATCACCCCTCCACTTT. It yields the protein CASRQGLSPLHF. Complete variable domain (other parts from reference TRBV19 and TRBJ1-6): DGGITQSPKYLFRKEGQNVTLSCEQNLNHDAMYWYRQDPGQGLRLIYYSQIVNDFQKGDIAEGYSVSREKKESFPLTVTSAQKNPTAFYLCASRQGLSPLHFGNGTRLTVT.

This clone was counted only a few times. The rearrangement links TRBV4-2 to TRBJ2-7; TRBD1 matches at 8 bases. The CDR3 loop spans 16 amino acids. The J segment lost 8 bases and the V segment lost 2 bases, leaving 14 bases of the junction unmatched. Per the germline V gene, CDR1 is LGHNA and CDR2 is YNFKEQ. In DNA form, the CDR3 reads TGTGCCAGCAGCCAAACGATGGGGGGACAGGTCGTCCAGCAGTACTTC. This encodes CASSQTMGGQVVQQYF.

This clone was counted only a few times. The V and J genes are TRBV19 and TRBJ1-2, with 7 bases lining up with TRBD1. CDR1 LNHDA and CDR2 SQIVND come from the germline V gene (reference sequence). The CDR3 is 13 residues long. The ends lost 6 bases at V and 8 bases at J; junction bases unmatched: 9. The DNA of the CDR3 is TGTGCCAGTAGGGGAACAGGGGAATGGGGCTACACCTTC. Translated: CASRGTGEWGYTF.

On this clone: Other DNA variants within this sample encode the same CDR3. V usage is TRBV18 and J usage is TRBJ2-7; D unclear. The V gene lost 3 bases and the J gene lost 0 bases, with 6 bases spanning the gap. The CDR3 sequence is 13 residues long. The germline V gene encodes CDR1 KGHSH and CDR2 LQKENI. CDR3 sequence reads: CASSPPSSYEQYF. The CDR3 DNA is TGTGCCAGCTCACCCCCGAGCTCCTACGAGCAGTACTTC.

The DNA for the CDR3 is TGCGCCAGCAGCCTATCGACAGGGGAATACAATGAGCAGTTCTTC. It translates to CASSLSTGEYNEQFF. The chain is built from TRBV5-1 and TRBJ2-1, with 8 bases lining up with TRBD1. V lost 4 bases, J lost 4 bases, and 7 bases stayed unmatched. The CDR3 is made up of 15 amino acids. The germline V gene has CDR1 SGHRS and CDR2 YFSETQ.

The chain combines TRBV2 with TRBJ2-3; D ambiguous. The CDR3 sequence is 14 residues long. CDR1 is SNHLY, CDR2 FYNNEI, per germline. V lost 4 bases to trimming and J lost 4 bases, with 12 bases between them. The CDR3 coding sequence is TGTGCCAGCAGTGTAGGAGCTACCGCAGATACGCAGTATTTT. This gives the protein CASSVGATADTQYF.

The chain links TRBV19 to TRBJ1-6; D not certain. The V and J ends lost 1 base and 0 bases respectively, with 7 bases between them. This CDR3 spans 16 amino acids. The germline CDR1 and CDR2 sequences are LNHDA and SQIVND (reference sequence). CDR3 residues: CASSIVGSSYNSPLHF. The DNA of the CDR3 is TGTGCCAGTAGTATAGTTGGGAGCTCCTATAATTCACCCCTCCACTTT.

The V and J genes are TRBV5-6 and TRBJ2-6; weak D call: TRBD1 (5 bases). Trimming took off 2 bases at V and 0 bases at J, with 6 bases between the two ends. The CDR3 spans 15 residues. Germline CDR1 SGHDT, CDR2 YYEEEE. The DNA for the CDR3 is TGTGCCAGCAGCTTAGGGGTCTCTGGGGCCAACGTCCTGACTTTC. Protein product: CASSLGVSGANVLTF.

CDR3 DNA sequence: TGTGCCAGCAGCCCCCGGGTAGGGGCCTATGAGCAGTTCTTC. Translating it yields CASSPRVGAYEQFF. The gene calls are TRBV7-9 and TRBJ2-1; a weak D match, TRBD1 (5 bases). From germline, CDR1 is SEHNR and CDR2 FQNEAQ (reference sequence). Trimming stripped 5 bases from V and 8 bases from J, with 16 bases between. This CDR3 comprises 14 residues.

A word on this clone: This same CDR3 is encoded by further DNA sequences in the sample. The chain has TRBV6-1 and TRBJ2-3; D is perhaps TRBD1 (6 bases). CDR3 length equals 16 residues. The V and J ends lost 1 base and 0 bases respectively, with 11 bases between them. The germline V gene encodes CDR1 MNHNS and CDR2 SASEGT. The chain's CDR3 is CASSEVGGPSTDTQYF. Written as DNA, the CDR3 is TGTGCCAGCAGTGAAGTTGGGGGCCCCAGCACAGATACGCAGTATTTT.

This clone was observed a single time. This chain joins TRBV7-2 and TRBJ2-6; a weak D match, TRBD1 (5 bases). V lost 2 bases and J 0 bases, leaving 14 bases between the germline ends. CDR1 and CDR2 (germline): SGHTA, FQGNSA. The CDR3 covers 18 residues. The CDR3 sequence is CASSLQWGTNSGANVLTF. In nucleotides, the CDR3 is TGTGCCAGCAGCTTACAATGGGGCACAAACTCTGGGGCCAACGTCCTGACTTTC.

This chain connects TRBV30 to TRBJ1-6, with D uncertain. Trimming pared 0 bases from V and 4 bases from J, leaving 10 bases between. The CDR3 has 15 amino acids. Germline V gives CDR1 GTSNPN, CDR2 SVGIG (reference sequence). CDR3 nucleotides: TGTGCCTGGAGTGTAATCGAACATTATAATTCACCCCTCCACTTT. This gives the protein CAWSVIEHYNSPLHF.

V gene TRBV29-1 combines with J gene TRBJ1-4, with a possible D match to TRBD1 (6 bases). CDR1 and CDR2 from the germline V gene are SQVTM and ANQGSEA. The CDR3 has 12 amino acids. With 1 base removed from V and 6 bases from J, the gap between germline ends came to 6 bases. CDR3 nucleotides: TGCAGCGTTGAAGCAGGGGATGAAAAACTGTTTTTT. As protein: CSVEAGDEKLFF.

A note on this clone: Mismatch with germline at one junction end may stem from a read error. V usage is TRBV6-5 and J usage is TRBJ2-7; 8 bases are shared with TRBD1. CDR1 is MNHEY and CDR2 is SVGAGI in the germline V gene. The CDR3 extends over 15 amino acids. This CDR3 reads CVSSRRQGMLHEQYF. In nucleotides, the CDR3 is TGTGTCAGCAGCCGCAGACAGGGGATGCTCCACGAGCAGTACTTC.

The chain joins TRBV18 to TRBJ1-1; 7 bases are a match to TRBD1. Looked up from germline, CDR1 is KGHSH and CDR2 is LQKENI. The CDR3 is made up of 13 amino acids. V lost 6 bases, J lost 3 bases, and 4 bases stayed unmatched. The CDR3 DNA is TGTGCCAGCTCTCAAACAGGGGACACTGAAGCTTTCTTT. Translation gives CASSQTGDTEAFF. Full variable domain (missing parts from reference TRBV18 and TRBJ1-1): NAGVMQNPRHLVRRRGQEARLRCSPMKGHSHVYWYRQLPEEGLKFMVYLQKENIIDESGMPKERFSAEFPKEGPSILRIQQVVRGDSAAYFCASSQTGDTEAFFGQGTRLTVV.

The chain links TRBV6-6 to TRBJ2-1; 11 bases match TRBD2. CDR3 length equals 16 residues. The V and J ends lost 8 bases and 2 bases, in that order; junction bases with no gene match: 8. Germline CDR1 MNHNY, CDR2 SVGAGI (reference sequence). The CDR3 spells CASQISGGAAYNEQFF. For the CDR3, the DNA is TGTGCCAGCCAGATTAGCGGGGGGGCTGCCTACAATGAGCAGTTCTTC.

The chain joins TRBV6-1 to TRBJ1-1; TRBD1 might be the D (6 bases). This CDR3 region has 15 residues. The germline CDR1 and CDR2 sequences are MNHNS and SASEGT. Deletions cut 5 bases from V and 7 bases from J, with 20 bases between. CDR3 amino acids: CASSRTPTGLGEAFF. CDR3 coding DNA: TGTGCCAGCAGTCGAACCCCAACAGGGCTCGGTGAAGCTTTCTTT.

This clone occurred a few times. This chain connects TRBV5-4 to TRBJ2-5, with 7 bases identical to TRBD1. The trim removed 4 bases at V and 2 bases at J, leaving 5 bases unmatched. Germline assignment: CDR1 SGHNT and CDR2 YYREEE (reference sequence). This CDR3 has 14 amino acids. The CDR3 DNA is TGTGCCAGCAGCCGTGACAGGGTGCAAGAGACCCAGTACTTC. It encodes CASSRDRVQETQYF.

V and J are TRBV19 and TRBJ2-3; 9 nucleotides match TRBD2. CDR3 length equals 14 residues. CDR1 and CDR2 from the germline V gene are LNHDA and SQIVND (reference sequence). J gave up 3 bases and V 6 bases, and 4 bases lay outside the gene matches. The CDR3 nucleotides read TGTGCCAGTAGCCAGCTAGCGGGGACAGATACGCAGTATTTT. Encoded protein: CASSQLAGTDTQYF.

The genes are TRBV27 and TRBJ1-2, with D perhaps matching TRBD1 (5 bases). This CDR3 is built from 16 residues. In germline, CDR1 is MNHEY, CDR2 SMNVEV (reference sequence). V was pared by 0 bases and J by 3 bases, with 14 bases between. In DNA form, the CDR3 reads TGTGCCAGCAGTTTATCCCGCGGGGGGACCGACTATGGCTACACCTTC. Translated, it gives CASSLSRGGTDYGYTF.

This clone was recorded a few times. The rearrangement joins TRBV2 to TRBJ2-5; perhaps TRBD2 as D (6 bases). The end of the DNA aligns better with TRBJ2-7, so the J call may be wrong. The CDR3 has 14 amino acids. Per germline, CDR1 SNHLY and CDR2 FYNNEI. CDR3 amino acids: CASSVQRASYEQYF. The CDR3 DNA follows: TGTGCCAGCAGTGTCCAGCGGGCTTCCTACGAGCAGTACTTC.

This chain connects TRBV11-2 to TRBJ1-1; the D is unclear. Germline CDR1 SGHAT, CDR2 FQNNGV. The ends were cut back, 0 bases at V and 7 bases at J, with 6 bases in the middle. The CDR3 sequence is 12 residues long. CDR3 protein: CASSLDVSEAFF. For the CDR3, the DNA is TGTGCCAGCAGCTTAGATGTGAGTGAAGCTTTCTTT.

This clone was found a few times. This rearrangement joins TRBV9 to TRBJ2-5; TRBD2 aligns across 7 bases. CDR1 is SGDLS, CDR2 YYNGEE, per germline. The CDR3 has 14 amino acids. Trimming removed 3 bases from V and 5 bases from J; junction bases left unmatched: 7. The CDR3 here is CASSDTGGGETQYF. As DNA, the CDR3 is TGTGCCAGCAGCGACACGGGGGGAGGGGAGACCCAGTACTTC.

V and J are TRBV27 and TRBJ2-1; TRBD1 matches 9 bases. Germline V gene lookup returns CDR1 MNHEY and CDR2 SMNVEV (reference sequence). Losses at the gene ends were 7 bases for V and 7 bases for J; bases not matched to a gene: 11. CDR3 length equals 15 residues. CDR3 nucleotide sequence: TGTGCCAGCACTCCACAGGGGGCTAGTATAAATGAGCAGTTCTTC. It translates to CASTPQGASINEQFF.

The chain couples TRBV2 to TRBJ2-7; no clear D. This CDR3 comprises 13 residues. Per germline, CDR1 SNHLY and CDR2 FYNNEI. Trimming left V 7 bases short and J 4 bases short, with 14 bases between. This CDR3 reads CASTAGFTYEQYF. The CDR3 DNA follows: TGTGCCAGCACCGCAGGATTTACGTACGAGCAGTACTTC.

The CDR3 DNA sequence: TGTGCCAGCAGCCACGACAGGCGTGAGACCCAGTACTTC. Protein: CASSHDRRETQYF. The chain links TRBV27 to TRBJ2-5, with a weak D call TRBD1 (6 bases). The CDR3 is 13 amino acids. V lost 6 bases and J 5 bases, leaving 13 bases between the germline ends. Germline CDR1 is MNHEY and CDR2 is SMNVEV (reference sequence).